This entry concerns a single TCR beta chain. Antigen specificity is unknown. This record comes from a study of T cell responses to AZD1222 COVID-19 vaccine. Overall study results and limits: Sampling that yielded the repertoires occurred only after the peak T cell response. The sample set comprised mostly white British donors with more females, and clonal diversity was possibly underestimated.

V lost 5 bases, J lost 1 base, and 10 bases lay in between. The CDR3 has 14 residues. Per germline, CDR1 SGHNT and CDR2 YENEEA. Sequencing was performed with immunoSEQ multiplex PCR; in TCRdb, only in-frame clones are kept and a portion is missing. The sample yields some 150,000 clones, 70% to 90% seen once. The origin of this receptor is an adult who received the MenACWY meningococcal vaccine as a control. V usage is TRBV11-3 and J usage is TRBJ2-3, with D perhaps TRBD2 (5 bases). The material was peripheral blood, obtained 28 days after the second dose of the MenACWY control vaccine. As DNA, the CDR3 is TGTGCCAGCAGCGTCAGTAGCGGCACAGATACGCAGTATTTT. This translates into CASSVSSGTDTQYF.